These T cell receptor beta chains were read from a single sample in a study of T cells in Graves' hyperthyroidism and ophthalmopathy. MiXCR was run by TCRdb on the multiplex PCR reads, yielding one entry per CDR3 protein. The sample consists of around 440,000 distinct CDR3 sequences, about a sixth of them appearing once. Sequencing was performed on blood. The receptors were gathered from a woman between 18 and 30 years old with Graves' hyperthyroidism. CDR3s include the opening cysteine and the closing phenylalanine or tryptophan. The D gene is left open where the match is weak.

D gene,V gene,CDR3 protein
.,TRBV5-1,CASSSPDTGELFF
TRBD1,TRBV18,CASSPQQGVSVSSPLHF
TRBD2,TRBV5-1,CASSLQAGGGTYEQYF
.,TRBV30,CAWISVGGYGYTF
.,TRBV20-1,CSARDLEDYEQYF
.,TRBV30,CAFEGDYGYTF
TRBD1,TRBV12-3/TRBV12-4,CASSLEAGTGSQPQHF
.,TRBV5-1,CASSLWENTEAFF
.,TRBV7-8,CASSLKRWGAANTGELFF
.,TRBV12-3/TRBV12-4,CASIIRHLRTEAFF
.,TRBV10-3,CAISEGLYEQYF
TRBD1,TRBV27,CASSPTGERNSPLHF
TRBD1,TRBV7-9,CASSLIGQGSDTQYF
TRBD1,TRBV19,CASRKTGLSPHLSDSGANVLTF
.,TRBV7-9,CASATGRNEKLFF
.,TRBV7-3,CASSLQGTPGANVLTF
.,TRBV6-1,CASSSTRGSPYNEQFF
TRBD1,TRBV19,CASSIGDRGEQYF
TRBD1,TRBV18,CASSPPGTGGYGYTF
TRBD2,TRBV10-2,CASSPRGAGGHNEQFF
.,TRBV19,CASSAQRNTGELFF
.,TRBV5-1,CASRLQADEQYF
.,TRBV5-1,CASSFGGFSTDTQYF
.,TRBV6-2/TRBV6-3,CASNRVSSYNEQFF
.,TRBV7-9,CASSLARAAGETQYF
.,TRBV19,CASSHPPGLFYGYTF
.,TRBV10-3,CAIRSDLSSYEQYF
.,TRBV14,CASSTLQGRGEETQYF
TRBD1,TRBV4-1,CASSQTGTGLLRSYEQYF
TRBD2,TRBV12-3/TRBV12-4,CASTKSRTSGSRADTQYF
.,TRBV18,CASSPQGDTTDTQYF
.,TRBV5-1,CASSRRQDGYGYTF